One sample yielded the 25 T cell receptor beta chains listed below, sequenced in a study of blood T cell repertoires in COVID-19. Data came from immunoSEQ multiplex PCR; TCRdb stores just in-frame clones and leaves some out. The sample records 230,000 or so clones, 84% being singletons. Sequencing was carried out using peripheral blood. These receptor sequences come from a woman aged 40 to 55 who had recovered from COVID-19.

The chain carries TRBV12-5 and TRBJ1-5; TRBD1 aligns across 9 bases. Germline V gene sequence: CDR1 LGHNT, CDR2 FRNRAP. The CDR3 is 16 amino acids. With V trimmed by 7 bases and J by 5 bases, 12 bases remained unmatched. The CDR3: CASARIGTGSDQPQHF. For the CDR3, the DNA is TGTGCTAGTGCCCGGATCGGGACAGGGTCTGATCAGCCCCAGCATTTT.

The CDR3 sequence is CASSFRWTRSNEQFF. The DNA for the CDR3 is TGTGCCAGCAGCTTTCGGTGGACTAGGTCCAATGAGCAGTTCTTC. The chain combines TRBV7-2 with TRBJ2-1; 7 positions agree with TRBD2. Germline V gene lookup returns CDR1 SGHTA and CDR2 FQGNSA. V gave up 3 bases and J gave up 6 bases; unmatched junction bases: 8. This CDR3 has 15 amino acids.

The chain uses TRBV29-1 and TRBJ1-1; 9 nucleotides line up with TRBD1. V gave up 6 bases and J gave up 1 base; unmatched junction bases: 9. The CDR3 spans 15 residues. Germline-derived CDR1 and CDR2 are SQVTM and ANQGSEA. The CDR3 sequence is CSVDLGQGQNTEAFF. CDR3 nucleotide sequence: TGCAGCGTCGACCTGGGACAGGGACAGAACACTGAAGCTTTCTTT. The whole variable domain, remainder taken from reference TRBV29-1 and TRBJ1-1, is SAVISQKPSRDICQRGTSLTIQCQVDSQVTMMFWYRQQPGQSLTLIATANQGSEATYESGFVIDKFPISRPNLTFSTLTVSNMSPEDSSIYLCSVDLGQGQNTEAFFGQGTRLTVV.

The rearrangement uses TRBV6-5 and TRBJ2-3, with D possibly TRBD1 on 6 matching bases. Between the trimmed V and J ends, which lost 5 bases and 6 bases, there was a span of 18 bases. The germline V gene encodes CDR1 MNHEY and CDR2 SVGAGI. The CDR3 has 15 amino acids. The CDR3 is CASSRDIQVVDTQYF. The CDR3 nucleotides read TGTGCCAGCAGTCGGGACATCCAAGTTGTGGATACGCAGTATTTT.

This chain uses TRBV10-3 with TRBJ2-1; weak D call: TRBD1 (6 bases). The CDR3 extends over 13 amino acids. Germline loops: CDR1 ENHRY, CDR2 SYGVKD. Trimming left V 6 bases short and J 4 bases short, with 10 bases between. The CDR3 protein is CAIRDSDYNEQFF. As DNA, the CDR3 is TGTGCCATCAGGGACAGCGATTACAATGAGCAGTTCTTC.

The rearrangement links TRBV30 to TRBJ2-7; 11 nucleotides align to TRBD1. CDR1 GTSNPN and CDR2 SVGIG come from the germline V gene (reference sequence). The V segment lost 2 bases and the J segment 7 bases; nucleotides outside the gene matches: 7. CDR3 size: 14 residues. The CDR3 sequence is CAWSLGQGAYEQYF. The CDR3 nucleotides read TGTGCCTGGAGTCTTGGACAGGGGGCGTATGAGCAGTACTTC.

The chain combines TRBV27 with TRBJ2-1, with 9 bases that match TRBD1. V was clipped by 5 bases and J by 8 bases; unmatched bases: 13. Germline assignment: CDR1 MNHEY and CDR2 SMNVEV (reference sequence). The CDR3 is 16 residues long. The CDR3 region has the DNA TGTGCCAGCAGTATACTGGGACAGGGACCTAAGGATGAGCAGTTCTTC. Protein: CASSILGQGPKDEQFF.

The gene calls are TRBV5-1 and TRBJ2-3; weak D call: TRBD1 (6 bases). The CDR3 loop spans 14 amino acids. Trimming pared 4 bases from V and 3 bases from J, leaving 12 bases between. Germline values: CDR1 SGHRS, CDR2 YFSETQ. For the CDR3, the DNA is TGCGCCAGCAGCACGGGACAAAATACAGATACGCAGTATTTT. Translated: CASSTGQNTDTQYF.

The chain is built from TRBV6-2 or TRBV6-3 and TRBJ2-1; 7 nucleotides match TRBD1. CDR1 and CDR2 from the germline V gene are MNHEY and SVGEGT. CDR3 length equals 20 residues. Trimming cost V 6 bases and J 10 bases; bases outside gene matches: 30. The CDR3 sequence is CASSKNPPLGLQGSSGEQFF. The CDR3, as DNA: TGTGCCAGCAGCAAAAACCCGCCCCTGGGCTTACAGGGGTCCTCCGGCGAGCAGTTCTTC.

This clone has just one count. The chain has TRBV19 and TRBJ2-7, with D possibly TRBD2 on 6 matching bases. This CDR3 spans 14 amino acids. The V and J ends lost 3 bases and 7 bases respectively, with 16 bases between them. Per germline, CDR1 LNHDA and CDR2 SQIVND (reference sequence). The CDR3 loop reads CASSIGVLAGEQYF. The CDR3 region has the DNA TGTGCCAGTAGTATCGGGGTACTAGCCGGTGAGCAGTACTTC.

The chain carries TRBV19 and TRBJ2-7; unclear D gene. The CDR3 has 11 residues. Trimming pared 10 bases from V and 6 bases from J, leaving 13 bases between. Germline V gives CDR1 LNHDA, CDR2 SQIVND (reference sequence). The CDR3 nucleotides are TGTGCCACCATACTCTCCGGCGAGCAGTACTTC. Translating it yields CATILSGEQYF.

Written as DNA, the CDR3 is TGTGCCAGCAGTTTGCAACGAGGTATGGATACGCAGTATTTT. Residues: CASSLQRGMDTQYF. The V and J genes are TRBV6-2 or TRBV6-3 and TRBJ2-3; D is unclear. The CDR3 is made up of 14 amino acids. V lost 4 bases to trimming and J lost 6 bases, with 14 bases between them. The V gene's germline CDR1 is MNHEY and CDR2 SVGEGT.

The gene calls are TRBV29-1 and TRBJ1-2, with 7 bases fitting TRBD1. Germline CDR1 and CDR2: SQVTM and ANQGSEA. The CDR3 has 12 residues. The ends lost 5 bases at V and 2 bases at J; junction bases unmatched: 2. CDR3 sequence: CSVRDSNYGYTF. The DNA of the CDR3 is TGCAGCGTTCGGGACAGCAACTATGGCTACACCTTC.

The chain employs TRBV5-6 and TRBJ2-7; the match to TRBD1 covers 10 bases. The CDR3 runs 15 residues. V was clipped by 4 bases and J by 4 bases; unmatched bases: 8. Per the germline V gene, CDR1 is SGHDT and CDR2 is YYEEEE. The DNA of the CDR3 is TGTGCCAGCAGCGCACCGGGACAGGGGTGGTACGAGCAGTACTTC. It is translated as CASSAPGQGWYEQYF.

The chain has TRBV7-2 and TRBJ2-5; TRBD2 aligns across 9 bases. CDR3 length equals 14 residues. Germline V CDR1 and CDR2: SGHTA, FQGNSA. Trimming at V came to 2 bases and at J to 9 bases, leaving 7 bases not matched to a gene. The CDR3 coding sequence is TGTGCCAGCAGCTTAAGCGGGGGGCCAGTGGCCCAGTACTTC. Amino acid sequence: CASSLSGGPVAQYF.

The chain joins TRBV2 to TRBJ2-7, with D possibly matching TRBD1 (6 bases). The CDR3 runs 13 residues. CDR1 and CDR2 from the germline V gene are SNHLY and FYNNEI. V was shortened by 6 bases and J by 2 bases, with 11 bases between the two germline ends. The CDR3 loop is CASREDSTYEQYF. The DNA for the CDR3 is TGTGCCAGCAGGGAGGACAGTACCTACGAGCAGTACTTC.

CDR3 amino acids: CASSPRTGGSWSGANVLTF. CDR3 DNA: TGTGCCAGTAGTCCACGGACAGGGGGCTCCTGGTCTGGGGCCAACGTCCTGACTTTC. The chain couples TRBV19 to TRBJ2-6, with 11 bases that match TRBD1. V dropped 5 bases and J dropped 1; count of bases not matched to a gene: 10. CDR1 is LNHDA and CDR2 is SQIVND in the germline V gene (reference sequence). The CDR3 consists of 19 residues. The whole variable domain, remainder taken from reference TRBV19 and TRBJ2-6, is DGGITQSPKYLFRKEGQNVTLSCEQNLNHDAMYWYRQDPGQGLRLIYYSQIVNDFQKGDIAEGYSVSREKKESFPLTVTSAQKNPTAFYLCASSPRTGGSWSGANVLTFGAGSRLTVL.

V gene TRBV19 combines with J gene TRBJ1-5; the D is unclear. Germline V gene lookup returns CDR1 LNHDA and CDR2 SQIVND (reference sequence). The V and J ends lost 3 bases and 0 bases respectively, with 15 bases between them. CDR3 size: 17 residues. The CDR3 is CASSIAARGSSNQPQHF. CDR3 nucleotides: TGTGCCAGTAGTATCGCGGCTCGCGGATCTAGCAATCAGCCCCAGCATTTT.

J is TRBJ2-5 and V is TRBV2; 11 nucleotides line up with TRBD2. Germline V gives CDR1 SNHLY, CDR2 FYNNEI. This CDR3 has 15 amino acids. With 4 bases clipped from V and 5 bases from J, the junction kept 6 bases outside the gene matches. CDR3 in amino acids: CASSGSGGALETQYF. CDR3 coding DNA: TGTGCCAGCAGTGGTAGCGGGGGGGCCCTGGAGACCCAGTACTTC.

This clone was seen just once. The rearrangement joins TRBV20-1 to TRBJ2-7; D perhaps matches TRBD1 (6 bases). The CDR3 runs 11 residues. V was clipped by 6 bases and J by 6 bases, with 12 bases between them. CDR1 and CDR2 from the germline V gene are DFQATT and SNEGSKA (reference sequence). This CDR3 reads CSAAQGLEQYF. The DNA for the CDR3 is TGCAGTGCCGCCCAGGGGCTCGAGCAGTACTTC.

V is TRBV4-3 and J is TRBJ2-2, with a possible D match to TRBD2 (6 bases). The CDR3 extends over 19 amino acids. V lost 1 base and J lost 4, with 22 bases in between. CDR1 is LGHNA, CDR2 YSLEER, per germline. Here the CDR3 DNA reads TGCGCCAGCAGCCAAGCGGGGTGGAGGGCGGAGGCGGGCACCGGGGAGCTGTTTTTT. Its translation: CASSQAGWRAEAGTGELFF.

The chain joins TRBV19 to TRBJ1-2; the match to TRBD1 covers 7 bases. Germline values: CDR1 LNHDA, CDR2 SQIVND (reference sequence). This CDR3 is 15 amino acids long. The trim removed 10 bases at V and 1 base at J, leaving 12 bases unmatched. The CDR3 DNA sequence: TGTGCCACTGAGGGACAGCACAAACTTAACTATGGCTACACCTTC. Its translation: CATEGQHKLNYGYTF.

With respect to this clone: The same CDR3 can be traced to other DNA sequences in this sample. This sequence joins TRBV2 and TRBJ2-4; the match to TRBD1 covers 9 bases. Per germline, CDR1 SNHLY and CDR2 FYNNEI. The CDR3 is 14 residues long. The J segment lost 7 bases and the V segment lost 6 bases, leaving 7 bases of the junction unmatched. The DNA for the CDR3 is TGTGCCAGCAGGTCGACAGGGGGAACGAACATTCAGTACTTC. Its protein is CASRSTGGTNIQYF. Complete variable domain (other parts from reference TRBV2 and TRBJ2-4): EPEVTQTPSHQVTQMGQEVILRCVPISNHLYFYWYRQILGQKVEFLVSFYNNEISEKSEIFDDQFSVERPDGSNFTLKIRSTKLEDSAMYFCASRSTGGTNIQYFGAGTRLSVL.

This clone was observed a handful of times. The rearrangement joins TRBV5-1 to TRBJ2-6; a weak D match, TRBD1 (6 bases). Trimming pared 5 bases from V and 0 bases from J, leaving 12 bases between. CDR1 SGHRS and CDR2 YFSETQ come from the germline V gene. The CDR3 loop spans 16 amino acids. CDR3 sequence: CASRRGLNSGANVLTF. Here the CDR3 DNA reads TGCGCCAGCAGGAGGGGGTTAAACTCTGGGGCCAACGTCCTGACTTTC.

The rearrangement joins TRBV4-3 to TRBJ2-5, with TRBD2 matching 8 bases. Germline CDR1 reads LGHNA; CDR2 reads YSLEER. There are 18 residues in the CDR3. Trimming at V came to 0 bases and at J to 2 bases, leaving 11 bases not matched to a gene. The DNA for the CDR3 is TGCGCCAGCAGCCAAGATCTATGGCGGGGGGCAATACAAGAGACCCAGTACTTC. This codes for CASSQDLWRGAIQETQYF.